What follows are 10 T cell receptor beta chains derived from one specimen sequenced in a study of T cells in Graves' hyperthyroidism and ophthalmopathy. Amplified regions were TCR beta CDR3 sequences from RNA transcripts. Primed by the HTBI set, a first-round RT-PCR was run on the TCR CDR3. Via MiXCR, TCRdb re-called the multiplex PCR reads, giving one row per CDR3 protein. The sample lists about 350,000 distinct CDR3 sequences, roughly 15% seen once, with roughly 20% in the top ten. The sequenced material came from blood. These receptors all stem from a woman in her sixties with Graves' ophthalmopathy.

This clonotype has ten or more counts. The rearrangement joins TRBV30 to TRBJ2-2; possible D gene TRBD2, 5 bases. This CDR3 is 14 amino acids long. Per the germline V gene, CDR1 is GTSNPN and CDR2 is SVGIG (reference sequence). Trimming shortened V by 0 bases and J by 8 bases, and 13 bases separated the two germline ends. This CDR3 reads CAWSVTTTGGELFF. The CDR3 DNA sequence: TGTGCCTGGAGTGTTACGACCACGGGAGGGGAGCTGTTTTTT.

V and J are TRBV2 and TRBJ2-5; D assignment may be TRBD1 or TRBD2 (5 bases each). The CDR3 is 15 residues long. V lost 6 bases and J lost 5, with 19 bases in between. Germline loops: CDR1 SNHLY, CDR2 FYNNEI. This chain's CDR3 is CASRTRDLPRETQYF. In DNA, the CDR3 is TGTGCCAGCAGGACCCGGGACCTCCCCCGGGAGACCCAGTACTTC.

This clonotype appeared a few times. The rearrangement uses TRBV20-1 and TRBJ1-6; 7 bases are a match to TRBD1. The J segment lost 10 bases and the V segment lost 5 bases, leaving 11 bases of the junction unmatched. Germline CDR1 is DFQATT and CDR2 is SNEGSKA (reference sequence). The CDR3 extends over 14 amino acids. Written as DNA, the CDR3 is TGCAGTGCTCGACAGGGTAGCCGGGACTCACCCCTCCACTTT. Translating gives CSARQGSRDSPLHF.

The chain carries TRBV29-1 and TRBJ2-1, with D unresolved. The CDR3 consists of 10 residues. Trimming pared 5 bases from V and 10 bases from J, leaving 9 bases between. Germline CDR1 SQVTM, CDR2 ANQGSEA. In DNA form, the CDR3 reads TGCAGCGTTCTTGGGAACGAGCAGTTCTTC. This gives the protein CSVLGNEQFF.

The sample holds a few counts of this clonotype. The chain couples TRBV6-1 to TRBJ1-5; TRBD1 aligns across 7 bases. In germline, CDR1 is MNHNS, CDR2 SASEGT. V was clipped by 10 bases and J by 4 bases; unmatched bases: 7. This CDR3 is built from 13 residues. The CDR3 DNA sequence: TGTGCCACCCGGGACAGAAGAAATCAGCCCCAGCATTTT. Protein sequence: CATRDRRNQPQHF.

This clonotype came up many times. The CDR3 DNA reads TGTGCCAGCAGCCCTTCGACAGGAAAAGGGTACGAGCAGTACTTC. It encodes CASSPSTGKGYEQYF. The rearrangement joins TRBV3-1 to TRBJ2-7; TRBD1 is a possible D gene (6 bases). This CDR3 contains 15 residues. Germline lookup yields CDR1 LGHDT and CDR2 YNNKEL (reference sequence). V shed 4 bases and J shed 4 bases, with 17 bases lying between them.

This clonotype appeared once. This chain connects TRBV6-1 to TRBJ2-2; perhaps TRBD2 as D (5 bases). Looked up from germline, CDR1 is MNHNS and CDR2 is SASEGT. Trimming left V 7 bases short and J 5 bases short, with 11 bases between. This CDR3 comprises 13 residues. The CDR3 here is CASTGLRTGELFF. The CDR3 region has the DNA TGTGCCAGCACCGGACTTAGGACCGGGGAGCTGTTTTTT.

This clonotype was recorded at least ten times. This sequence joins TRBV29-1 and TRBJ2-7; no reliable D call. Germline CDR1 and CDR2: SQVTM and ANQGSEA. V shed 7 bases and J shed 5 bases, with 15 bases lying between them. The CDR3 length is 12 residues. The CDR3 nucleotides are TGCAGCGCCGAGACCGCGGCCCACGAGCAGTACTTC. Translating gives CSAETAAHEQYF.

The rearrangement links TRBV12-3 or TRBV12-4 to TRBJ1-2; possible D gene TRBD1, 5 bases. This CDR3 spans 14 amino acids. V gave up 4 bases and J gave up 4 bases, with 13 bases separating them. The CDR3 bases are TGTGCCAGCAGTTCCCGGGACGGCCTCTATGGCTACACCTTC. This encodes CASSSRDGLYGYTF.

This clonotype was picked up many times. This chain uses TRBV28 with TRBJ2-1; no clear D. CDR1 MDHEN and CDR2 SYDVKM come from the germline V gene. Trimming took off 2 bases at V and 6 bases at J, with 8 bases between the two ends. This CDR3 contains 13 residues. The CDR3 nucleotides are TGTGCCAGCAGTTTAGGCAGGACCAATGAGCAGTTCTTC. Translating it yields CASSLGRTNEQFF.